A selection of T cell receptor beta chains follows, all from one sample in a study of blood T cell repertoires in COVID-19. Repertoires were generated with immunoSEQ multiplex PCR, while TCRdb's copy carries only in-frame clones and drops some. The table has 150,000 to 200,000 clones, more than 70% seen once. The sequencing input was PBMCs or T cells enriched from blood (not recorded which). The receptors shown here come from a man aged 35 to 55 who had recovered from COVID-19. Each CDR3 is given without its conserved first and last residue. Each record gives: V gene, J gene, CDR3 protein.

V: TRBV5-1
J: TRBJ1-3
CDR3: ASSPIPGTGNTIY

V: TRBV5-4
J: TRBJ1-1
CDR3: ASRGGYATEAF

V: TRBV19
J: TRBJ2-7
CDR3: ASRSGTGDEQY

V: TRBV11-3
J: TRBJ2-2
CDR3: ASSLTTNTGELF

V: TRBV7-9
J: TRBJ2-3
CDR3: ASSRDERGGTDTQY

V: TRBV3-1/TRBV3-2
J: TRBJ1-2
CDR3: ASSQTGSAYGYT

V: TRBV7-3
J: TRBJ2-3
CDR3: ASSLRDGREEY

V: TRBV6-6
J: TRBJ2-1
CDR3: ASSYSGQFNEQF

V: TRBV30
J: TRBJ2-3
CDR3: AWSVGVDTQY

V: TRBV24-1
J: TRBJ1-5
CDR3: ATSDPGGSNQPQH

V: TRBV18
J: TRBJ2-3
CDR3: ASTPGLAGGSDTQY

V: TRBV5-1
J: TRBJ1-1
CDR3: ASRNLGWGGTNTEAF